This T cell receptor (beta chain) was identified in a study of T cell changes during pregnancy in multiple sclerosis. TCRdb's copy holds only in-frame clones and misses some; the assay was immunoSEQ multiplex PCR. The sample lists fewer than 85,000 clones, approximately 92% occurring once. There are 16 residues in the CDR3. The V end was cut by 0 bases, the J end by 5 bases, with 14 bases between. Germline V gives CDR1 SGHTA, CDR2 FQGNSA. The chain carries TRBV7-2 and TRBJ1-5, with a weak D call TRBD1 (5 bases). The TCR was taken from a female donor with multiple sclerosis, enrolled in a pregnancy study. Sequenced here: peripheral blood, sampled before pregnancy. CDR3 sequence: CASSLAGVNVDQPQHF. The CDR3, as DNA: TGTGCCAGCAGCTTAGCAGGGGTTAACGTGGATCAGCCCCAGCATTTT.